This T cell receptor beta chain was retrieved from a study of molecular identifiers for immune sequencing clone quantification. About the research overall: Across replicate runs, RNA obtained from around 20,000 or 100,000 naive CD8 cells was divided into five, with four undergoing sequencing.

The study's findings and limits: Spiked-in Jurkat TCR RNA corresponding to one cell was reported as detectable against approximately 930,000 naive cells. Clones above 20 RNA copies held over 98% of effector molecules, under 1% in naive cells.

Worth noting for this clonotype: Antigen: not known.

TCRdb independently ran MiXCR on the PCR reads; one entry per CDR3 protein. The sample has approximately 550,000 distinct CDR3 sequences; about 22% are singletons. The CDR3 has 13 amino acids. Trimming cost V 7 bases and J 4 bases, with 13 bases left between them. The TCR originated in a human donor in good health. Some libraries in this study had Jurkat cell RNA spiked in. The rearrangement links TRBV12-3 or TRBV12-4 to TRBJ1-1; D gene uncertain. The source material was naive CD8+ T cells from blood, with Jurkat cell RNA spiked in. Subset in this sample: FACS-sorted CD8+CD4-CCR7+CD45RA+ naive T cells. This CDR3 reads CASIVGGITEAFF. The CDR3 region has the DNA TGTGCCAGCATCGTGGGAGGGATCACTGAAGCTTTCTTT.